The source of this T cell receptor beta chain is a study of beta chain features in type 1 diabetes. Study outcomes and limitations: Researchers could not determine here whether HLA type influences TCRB rearrangement.

This CDR3 has 15 residues. V shed 5 bases and J 4 bases; nucleotides not matched to a gene: 11. CDR1 is LNHNV and CDR2 is YYDKDF in the germline V gene (reference sequence). This clone was counted only a few times. Its cognate antigen is unknown. As every portion of the isolated RNA was reverse transcribed, the sequencing read expressed TCRB transcripts. Libraries were prepared by immunoSEQ multiplex PCR; TCRdb keeps only in-frame clonotypes and omits some of them. The repertoire holds 450,000 or so clones, with approximately 10% as singletons. The rearrangement links TRBV15 to TRBJ2-7; 7 bases match TRBD2. The clonotype originates from a woman aged 18-35 years in good health. The material sequenced was naive CD4+ T cells from blood. The CDR3 reads CATSFRRASGYEQYF. The CDR3 DNA is TGTGCCACCAGCTTCCGACGGGCTAGCGGATACGAGCAGTACTTC.